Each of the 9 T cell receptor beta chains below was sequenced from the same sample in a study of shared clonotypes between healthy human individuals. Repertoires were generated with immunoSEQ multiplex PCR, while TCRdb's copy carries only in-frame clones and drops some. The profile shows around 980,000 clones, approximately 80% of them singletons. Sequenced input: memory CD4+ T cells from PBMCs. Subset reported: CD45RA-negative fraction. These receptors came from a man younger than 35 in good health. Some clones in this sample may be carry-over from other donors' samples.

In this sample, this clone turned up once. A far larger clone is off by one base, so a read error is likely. The CDR3 nucleotides read TGTGCCTGGGGGGACATGGCTGAAGCTTTCTTT. It specifies CAWGDMAEAFF. The chain uses TRBV30 and TRBJ1-1; perhaps TRBD1 as D (6 bases). The CDR3 loop spans 11 amino acids. Trimming cost V 5 bases and J 6 bases, with 10 bases left between them. CDR1 and CDR2 from the germline V gene are GTSNPN and SVGIG (reference sequence).

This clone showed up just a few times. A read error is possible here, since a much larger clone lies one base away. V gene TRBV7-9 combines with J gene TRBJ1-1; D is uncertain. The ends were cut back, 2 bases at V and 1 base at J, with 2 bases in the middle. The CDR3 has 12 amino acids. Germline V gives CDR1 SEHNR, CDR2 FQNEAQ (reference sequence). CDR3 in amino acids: CASSLKNTEAFF. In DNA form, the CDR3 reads TGTGCCAGCAGCTTAAAGAACACTGAAGCTTTCTTT.

CDR3 sequence: CASSLAGGRGNTGELFF. CDR3 DNA sequence: TGTGCCAGCAGCTTGGCCGGTGGCAGGGGTAACACCGGGGAGCTGTTTTTT. This chain links TRBV5-5 with TRBJ2-2, with a possible D match to TRBD1 (6 bases). Trimming stripped 0 bases from V and 2 bases from J, with 14 bases between. In germline, CDR1 is SGHKS, CDR2 YYEKEE (reference sequence). The CDR3 has 17 residues. The whole variable domain, filled in from reference TRBV5-5 and TRBJ2-2, reads DAGVTQSPTHLIKTRGQQVTLRCSPISGHKSVSWYQQVLGQGPQFIFQYYEKEERGRGNFPDRFSARQFPNYSSELNVNALLLGDSALYLCASSLAGGRGNTGELFFGEGSRLTVL.

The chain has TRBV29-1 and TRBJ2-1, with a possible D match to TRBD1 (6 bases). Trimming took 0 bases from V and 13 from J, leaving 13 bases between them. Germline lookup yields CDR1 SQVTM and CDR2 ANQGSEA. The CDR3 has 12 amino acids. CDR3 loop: CSVEDLNRVQFF. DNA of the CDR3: TGCAGCGTTGAAGATCTGAACAGGGTACAGTTCTTC.

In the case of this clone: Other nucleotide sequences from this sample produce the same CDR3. CDR3 nucleotides: TGTGCCAGCTCACCGGGGACAGGGGGCCGCGAGCAGTACTTC. Its protein product is CASSPGTGGREQYF. The chain carries TRBV18 and TRBJ2-7, with TRBD1 matching over 12 bases. The CDR3 loop spans 14 amino acids. V was clipped by 3 bases and J by 6 bases; unmatched bases: 3. Germline V lookup: CDR1 KGHSH, CDR2 LQKENI.

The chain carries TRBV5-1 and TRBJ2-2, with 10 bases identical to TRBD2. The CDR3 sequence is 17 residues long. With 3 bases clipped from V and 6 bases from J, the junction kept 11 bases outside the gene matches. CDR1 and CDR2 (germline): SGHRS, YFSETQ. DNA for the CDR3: TGCGCCAGCAGCTCGGAGGCTAGCGGGAGTCTTGCCGGGGAGCTGTTTTTT. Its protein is CASSSEASGSLAGELFF.

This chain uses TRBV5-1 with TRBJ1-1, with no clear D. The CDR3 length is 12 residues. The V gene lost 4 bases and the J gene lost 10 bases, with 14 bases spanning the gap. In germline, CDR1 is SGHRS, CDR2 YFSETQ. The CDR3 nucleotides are TGCGCCAGCAGCGACCCGGGAGATGCAGCTTTCTTT. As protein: CASSDPGDAAFF.

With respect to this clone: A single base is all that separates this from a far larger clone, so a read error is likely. The CDR3 reads CASSKYRQITDAQYF. In DNA, the CDR3 is TGTGCCAGCAGTAAATACAGGCAGATCACAGATGCGCAGTATTTT. The rearrangement joins TRBV7-2 to TRBJ2-3; D possibly corresponds to TRBD1 (5 bases). CDR3 length: 15 residues. CDR1 and CDR2 (germline): SGHTA, FQGNSA. Full variable domain (outside the CDR3, taken from reference TRBV7-2 and TRBJ2-3): GAGVSQSPSNKVTEKGKDVELRCDPISGHTALYWYRQSLGQGLEFLIYFQGNSAPDKSGLPSDRFSAERTGGSVSTLTIQRTQQEDSAVYLCASSKYRQITDAQYFGPGTRLTVL.

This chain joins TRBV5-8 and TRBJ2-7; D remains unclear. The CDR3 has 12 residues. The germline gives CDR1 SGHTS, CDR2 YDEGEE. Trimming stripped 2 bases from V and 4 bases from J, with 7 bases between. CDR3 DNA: TGTGCCAGCAGCTTTAGGAGTTACGAGCAGTACTTC. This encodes CASSFRSYEQYF.